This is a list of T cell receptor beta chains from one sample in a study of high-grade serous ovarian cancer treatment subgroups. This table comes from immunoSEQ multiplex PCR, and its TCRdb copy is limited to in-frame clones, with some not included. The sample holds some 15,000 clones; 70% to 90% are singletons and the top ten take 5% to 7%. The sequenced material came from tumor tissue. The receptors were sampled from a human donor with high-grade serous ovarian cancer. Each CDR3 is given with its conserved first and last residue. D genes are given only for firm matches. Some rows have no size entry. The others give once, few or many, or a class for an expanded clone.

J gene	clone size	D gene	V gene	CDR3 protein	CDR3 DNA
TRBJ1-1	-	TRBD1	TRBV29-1	CSVHPRDRGNTEAFF	TGCAGCGTGCACCCTAGGGACAGGGGGAACACTGAAGCTTTCTTT
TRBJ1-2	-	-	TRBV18	CASSLGTPESYTF	TGTGCCAGCTCTCTCGGGACTCCAGAAAGCTACACCTTC
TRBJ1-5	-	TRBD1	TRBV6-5	CASSFRGIHQPQHF	TGTGCCAGCAGTTTCAGGGGGATCCATCAGCCCCAGCATTTT
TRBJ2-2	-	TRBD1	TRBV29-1	CSVGGAAGQGGGELFF	TGCAGCGTTGGGGGGGCAGCGGGACAGGGAGGCGGGGAGCTGTTTTTT
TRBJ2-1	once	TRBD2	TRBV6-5	CASSYTGLAGGNEQFF	TGTGCCAGCAGTTACACGGGACTAGCGGGGGGGAATGAGCAGTTCTTC
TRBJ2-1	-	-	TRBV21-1	CASSNPFRLAGAYNEQFF	TGTGCCAGCAGCAATCCCTTCCGACTAGCGGGGGCTTACAATGAGCAGTTCTTC
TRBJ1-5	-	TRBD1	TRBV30	CAWSALDRDNQPQHF	TGTGCCTGGAGTGCACTCGACAGGGACAATCAGCCCCAGCATTTT
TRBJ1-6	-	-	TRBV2	CASSEIRSPMNSPLHF	TGTGCCAGCAGTGAAATCCGGAGCCCGATGAATTCACCCCTCCACTTT
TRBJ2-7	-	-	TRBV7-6	CASSPGPNYEQYF	TGTGCCAGCAGCCCAGGACCAAACTACGAGCAGTACTTC
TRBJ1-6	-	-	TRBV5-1	CASSLEGPPLHF	TGCGCCAGCAGCTTGGAGGGGCCACCCCTCCACTTT
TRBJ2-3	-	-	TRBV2	CASSDRRLSTDTQYF	TGTGCCAGCAGTGACCGAAGACTAAGCACAGATACGCAGTATTTT